This T cell receptor (beta chain) was captured by sequencing in a study of early stage breast cancer tumors. Here immunoSEQ multiplex PCR was the method, and the copy in TCRdb shows in-frame clones only, minus some. The sample lists 7,000 to 9,500 clones, roughly two thirds occurring once. Sufficient DNA from normal breast often required roughly 95-320 mg tissue. V lost 5 bases and J lost 5, with 13 bases in between. CDR1 is SGHAT, CDR2 FQNNGV, per germline. CDR3 length: 14 residues. This clonotype was obtained from a person between 60 and 69 years old with breast cancer. The sample consisted of normal breast tissue next to the tumor. The chain couples TRBV11-2 to TRBJ2-1, with D perhaps matching TRBD2 (5 bases). CDR3 loop: CASSPSPGNNEQFF. CDR3 DNA: TGTGCCAGCAGCCCGAGCCCGGGGAACAATGAGCAGTTCTTC.